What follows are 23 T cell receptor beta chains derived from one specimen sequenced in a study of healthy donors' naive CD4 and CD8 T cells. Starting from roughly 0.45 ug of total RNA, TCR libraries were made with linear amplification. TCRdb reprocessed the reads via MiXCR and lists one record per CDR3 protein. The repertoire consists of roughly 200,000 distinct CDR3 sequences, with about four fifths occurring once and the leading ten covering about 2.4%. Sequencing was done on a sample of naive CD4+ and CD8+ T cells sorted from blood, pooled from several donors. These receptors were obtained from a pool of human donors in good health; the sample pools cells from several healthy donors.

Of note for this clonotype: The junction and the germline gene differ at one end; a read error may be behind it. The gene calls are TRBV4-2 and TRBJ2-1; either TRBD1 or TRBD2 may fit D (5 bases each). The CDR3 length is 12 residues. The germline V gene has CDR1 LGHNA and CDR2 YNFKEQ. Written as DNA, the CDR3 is TGTGCCAGCAGCCAAGATGGGGGTGAGCAATTCTTC. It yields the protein CASSQDGGEQFF.

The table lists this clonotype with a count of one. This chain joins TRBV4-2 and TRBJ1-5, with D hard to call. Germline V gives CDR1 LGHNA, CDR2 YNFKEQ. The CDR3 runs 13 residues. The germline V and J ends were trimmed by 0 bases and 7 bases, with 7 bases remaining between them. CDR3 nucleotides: TGTGCCAGCAGCCAAGAACGAGACCAGCCCCAGCATTTT. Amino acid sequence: CASSQERDQPQHF.

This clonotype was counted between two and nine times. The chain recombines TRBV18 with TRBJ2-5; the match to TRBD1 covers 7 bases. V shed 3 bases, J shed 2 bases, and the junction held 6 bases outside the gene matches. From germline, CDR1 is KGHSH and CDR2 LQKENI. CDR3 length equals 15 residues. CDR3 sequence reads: CASSPRDRVQETQYF. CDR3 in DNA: TGTGCCAGCTCACCTAGAGACAGGGTGCAAGAGACCCAGTACTTC.

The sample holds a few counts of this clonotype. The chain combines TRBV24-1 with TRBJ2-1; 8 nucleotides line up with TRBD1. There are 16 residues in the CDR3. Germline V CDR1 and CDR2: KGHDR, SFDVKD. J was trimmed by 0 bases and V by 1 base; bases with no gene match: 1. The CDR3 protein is CATSDLGQGSYNEQFF. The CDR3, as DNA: TGTGCCACCAGTGATTTAGGACAGGGCTCCTACAATGAGCAGTTCTTC.

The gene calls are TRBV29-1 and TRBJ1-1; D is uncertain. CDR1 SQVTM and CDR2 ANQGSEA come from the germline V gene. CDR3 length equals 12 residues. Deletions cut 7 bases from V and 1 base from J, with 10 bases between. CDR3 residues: CSARDGNTEAFF. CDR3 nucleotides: TGCAGCGCGAGGGATGGGAACACTGAAGCTTTCTTT.

CDR3 DNA sequence: TGCAGCGTTGAAGGGACAGTAGACACCGGGGAGCTGTTTTTT. Translating gives CSVEGTVDTGELFF. The rearrangement links TRBV29-1 to TRBJ2-2; tentative D call: TRBD1 (6 bases). The CDR3 is 14 amino acids. V dropped 1 base and J dropped 3 bases, with 9 bases sitting between them. Germline V lookup: CDR1 SQVTM, CDR2 ANQGSEA.

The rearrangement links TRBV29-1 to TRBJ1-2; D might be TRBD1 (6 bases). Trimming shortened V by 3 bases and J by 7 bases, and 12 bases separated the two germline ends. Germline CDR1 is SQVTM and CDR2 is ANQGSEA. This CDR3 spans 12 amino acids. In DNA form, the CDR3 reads TGCAGCGTTGACCCAGGGGTGTCTGGCTACACCTTC. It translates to CSVDPGVSGYTF.

Written as DNA, the CDR3 is TGTGCCAGCAGTGAGGGACTTAATGGCGAGCAGTACTTC. Translated: CASSEGLNGEQYF. The V and J genes are TRBV2 and TRBJ2-7, with D maybe TRBD2 (6 bases). Trimming cost V 3 bases and J 6 bases, with 12 bases left between them. CDR1 and CDR2 from the germline V gene are SNHLY and FYNNEI. The CDR3 has 13 residues. The complete variable domain, with remaining parts taken from reference TRBV2 and TRBJ2-7, reads EPEVTQTPSHQVTQMGQEVILRCVPISNHLYFYWYRQILGQKVEFLVSFYNNEISEKSEIFDDQFSVERPDGSNFTLKIRSTKLEDSAMYFCASSEGLNGEQYFGPGTRLTVT.

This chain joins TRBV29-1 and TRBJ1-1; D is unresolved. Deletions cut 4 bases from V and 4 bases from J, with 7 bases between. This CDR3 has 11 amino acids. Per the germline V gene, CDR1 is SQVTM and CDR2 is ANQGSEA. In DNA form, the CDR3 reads TGCAGCGTTGGGCTAGTCACTGAAGCTTTCTTT. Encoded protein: CSVGLVTEAFF. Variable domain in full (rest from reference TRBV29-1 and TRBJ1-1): SAVISQKPSRDICQRGTSLTIQCQVDSQVTMMFWYRQQPGQSLTLIATANQGSEATYESGFVIDKFPISRPNLTFSTLTVSNMSPEDSSIYLCSVGLVTEAFFGQGTRLTVV.

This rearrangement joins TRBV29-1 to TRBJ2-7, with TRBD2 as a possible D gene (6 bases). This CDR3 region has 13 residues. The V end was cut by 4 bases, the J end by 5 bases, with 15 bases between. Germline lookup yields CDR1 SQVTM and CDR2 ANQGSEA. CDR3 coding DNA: TGCAGCGTTGTGGCGGGATCAGACCACGAGCAGTACTTC. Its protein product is CSVVAGSDHEQYF.

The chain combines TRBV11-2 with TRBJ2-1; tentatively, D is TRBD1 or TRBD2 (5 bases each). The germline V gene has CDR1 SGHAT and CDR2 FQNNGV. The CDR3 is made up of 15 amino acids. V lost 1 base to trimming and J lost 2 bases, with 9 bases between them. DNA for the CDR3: TGTGCCAGCAGCTTAGTTCCGGGGCCCTACAATGAGCAGTTCTTC. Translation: CASSLVPGPYNEQFF.

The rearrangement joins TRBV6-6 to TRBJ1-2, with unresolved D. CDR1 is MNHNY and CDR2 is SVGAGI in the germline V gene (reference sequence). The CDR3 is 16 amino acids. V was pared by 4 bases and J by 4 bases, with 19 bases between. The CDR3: CASSLTEPGRPYGYTF. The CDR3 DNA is TGTGCCAGCAGTTTAACCGAACCTGGACGGCCCTATGGCTACACCTTC.

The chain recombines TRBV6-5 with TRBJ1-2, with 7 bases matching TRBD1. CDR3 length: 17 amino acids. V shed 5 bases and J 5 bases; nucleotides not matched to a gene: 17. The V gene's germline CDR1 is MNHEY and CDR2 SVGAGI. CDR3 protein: CASSHLRPIQGSYGYTF. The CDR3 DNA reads TGTGCCAGCAGTCATCTAAGGCCTATACAGGGGTCTTATGGCTACACCTTC.

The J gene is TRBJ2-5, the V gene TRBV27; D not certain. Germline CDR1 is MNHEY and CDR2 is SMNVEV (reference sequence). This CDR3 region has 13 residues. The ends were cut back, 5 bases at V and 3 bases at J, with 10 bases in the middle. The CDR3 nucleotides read TGTGCCAGCAGTCCTACACGTGAAGAGACCCAGTACTTC. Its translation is CASSPTREETQYF.

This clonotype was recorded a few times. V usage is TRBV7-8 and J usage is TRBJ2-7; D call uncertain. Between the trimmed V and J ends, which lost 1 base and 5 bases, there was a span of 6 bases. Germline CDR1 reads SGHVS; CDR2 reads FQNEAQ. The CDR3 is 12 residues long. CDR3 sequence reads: CASSLGGDEQYF. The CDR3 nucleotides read TGTGCCAGCAGCTTAGGAGGCGACGAGCAGTACTTC.

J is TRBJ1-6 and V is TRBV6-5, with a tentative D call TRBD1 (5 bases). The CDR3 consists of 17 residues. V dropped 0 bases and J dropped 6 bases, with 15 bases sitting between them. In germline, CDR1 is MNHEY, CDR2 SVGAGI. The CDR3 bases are TGTGCCAGCAGTTACTCGGGACCGGGACCCGCTAATTCACCCCTCCACTTT. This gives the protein CASSYSGPGPANSPLHF.

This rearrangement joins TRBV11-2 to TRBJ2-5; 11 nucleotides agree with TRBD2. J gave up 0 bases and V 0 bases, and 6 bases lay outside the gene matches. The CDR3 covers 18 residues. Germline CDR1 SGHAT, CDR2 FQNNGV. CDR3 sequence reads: CASSLDLSSGRYQETQYF. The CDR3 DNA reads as TGTGCCAGCAGCTTAGACCTATCTAGCGGGAGGTACCAAGAGACCCAGTACTTC.

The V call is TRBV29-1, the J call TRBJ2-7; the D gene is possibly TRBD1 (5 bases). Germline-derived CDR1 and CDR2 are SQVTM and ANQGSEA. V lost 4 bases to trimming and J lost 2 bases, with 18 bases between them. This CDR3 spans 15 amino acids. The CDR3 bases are TGCAGCGTTGCCCGGCCGGCAGGGCCTACCTACGAGCAGTACTTC. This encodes CSVARPAGPTYEQYF.

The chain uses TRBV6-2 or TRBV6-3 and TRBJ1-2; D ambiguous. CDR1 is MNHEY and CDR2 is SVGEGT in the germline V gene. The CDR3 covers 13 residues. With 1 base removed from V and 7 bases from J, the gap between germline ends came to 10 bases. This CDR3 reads CASSYWSSGGYTF. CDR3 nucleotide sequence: TGTGCCAGCAGTTACTGGTCCAGCGGTGGCTACACCTTC.

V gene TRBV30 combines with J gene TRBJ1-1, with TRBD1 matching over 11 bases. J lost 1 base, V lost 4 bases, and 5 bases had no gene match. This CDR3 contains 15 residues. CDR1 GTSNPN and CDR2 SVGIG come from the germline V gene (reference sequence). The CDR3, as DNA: TGTGCCTGGATCGCGGACAGGGGGCAGAACACTGAAGCTTTCTTT. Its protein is CAWIADRGQNTEAFF.

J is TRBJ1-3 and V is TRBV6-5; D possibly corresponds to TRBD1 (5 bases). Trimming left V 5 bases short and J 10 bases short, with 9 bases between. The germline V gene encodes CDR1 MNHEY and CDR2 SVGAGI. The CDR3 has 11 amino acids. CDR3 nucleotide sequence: TGTGCCAGCAGTAGGGGTGAGACCATATATTTT. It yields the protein CASSRGETIYF.

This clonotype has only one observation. The CDR3 DNA reads as TGTGCCAGCAGACCCGGGACAGTAATCAGCAATCAGCCCCAGCATTTT. Translating it yields CASRPGTVISNQPQHF. The chain recombines TRBV6-5 with TRBJ1-5; 7 positions agree with TRBD1. The J segment lost 1 base and the V segment lost 6 bases, leaving 9 bases of the junction unmatched. The length of the CDR3 is 16 residues. Germline values: CDR1 MNHEY, CDR2 SVGAGI.

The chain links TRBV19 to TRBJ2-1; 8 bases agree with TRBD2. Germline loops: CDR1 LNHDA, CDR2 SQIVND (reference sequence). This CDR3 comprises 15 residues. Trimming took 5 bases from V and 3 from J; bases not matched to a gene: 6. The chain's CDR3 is CASSAAAGDYNEQFF. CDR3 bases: TGTGCCAGTAGTGCAGCAGCGGGGGACTACAATGAGCAGTTCTTC.